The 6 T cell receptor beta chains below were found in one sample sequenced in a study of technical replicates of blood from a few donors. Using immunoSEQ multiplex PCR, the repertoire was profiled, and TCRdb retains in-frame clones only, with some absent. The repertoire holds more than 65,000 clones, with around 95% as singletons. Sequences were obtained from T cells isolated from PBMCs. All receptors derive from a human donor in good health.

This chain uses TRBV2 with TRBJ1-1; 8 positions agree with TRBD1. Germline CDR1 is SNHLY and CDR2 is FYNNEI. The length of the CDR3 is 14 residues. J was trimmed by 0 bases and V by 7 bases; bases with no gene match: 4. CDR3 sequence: CASKMGQVNTEAFF. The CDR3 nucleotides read TGTGCCAGCAAAATGGGACAGGTGAACACTGAAGCTTTCTTT.

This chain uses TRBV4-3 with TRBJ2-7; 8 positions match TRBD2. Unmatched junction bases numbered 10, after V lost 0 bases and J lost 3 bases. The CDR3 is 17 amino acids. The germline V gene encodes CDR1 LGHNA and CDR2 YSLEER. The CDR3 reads CASSQEGGLGVFYEQYF. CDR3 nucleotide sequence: TGCGCCAGCAGCCAAGAAGGGGGACTAGGAGTATTCTACGAGCAGTACTTC.

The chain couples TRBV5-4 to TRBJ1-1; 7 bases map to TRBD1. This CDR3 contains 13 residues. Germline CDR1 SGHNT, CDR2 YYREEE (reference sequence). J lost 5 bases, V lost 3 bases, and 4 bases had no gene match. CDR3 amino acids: CASSSPGGTEAFF. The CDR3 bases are TGTGCCAGCAGCTCACCAGGGGGGACTGAAGCTTTCTTT.

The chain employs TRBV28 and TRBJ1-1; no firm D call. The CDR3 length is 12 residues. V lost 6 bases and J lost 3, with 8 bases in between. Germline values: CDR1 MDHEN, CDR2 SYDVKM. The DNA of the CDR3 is TGTGCCAGCAGCTTTAGCGACACTGAAGCTTTCTTT. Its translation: CASSFSDTEAFF.

The CDR3 DNA reads TGTGCCACCAGCAGAGCACTGCTTCCCTACGAGCAGTACTTC. This gives the protein CATSRALLPYEQYF. V gene TRBV15 combines with J gene TRBJ2-7, with unresolved D. This CDR3 spans 14 amino acids. The germline V gene has CDR1 LNHNV and CDR2 YYDKDF (reference sequence). With 1 base removed from V and 2 bases from J, the gap between germline ends came to 9 bases.

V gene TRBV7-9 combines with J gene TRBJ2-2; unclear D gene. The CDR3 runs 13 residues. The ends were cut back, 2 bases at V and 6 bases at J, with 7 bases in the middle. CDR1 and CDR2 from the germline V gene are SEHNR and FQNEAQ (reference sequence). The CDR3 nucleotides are TGTGCCAGCAGCTTACTCTCTTCCGGGGAGCTGTTTTTT. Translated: CASSLLSSGELFF.